These 30 T cell receptor beta chains were all obtained from the same sample, sequenced in a study of cytomegalovirus exposure and HLA in healthy donors. A multiplex PCR was run with 60 Vbeta primers and 13 Jbeta primers. Clones were sequenced by immunoSEQ multiplex PCR, and TCRdb holds only the in-frame ones, with some missing. In the table there are approximately 90,000 clones, roughly three fifths of which are singletons. The sequenced sample consisted of PBMCs. The source of these receptors is a young woman in good health and CMV-seronegative.

In its sample, this clone was seen a few times. CDR3 region: CASSVQGSNTEAFF. The CDR3 DNA follows: TGTGCCAGCAGCGTACAGGGCTCGAACACTGAAGCTTTCTTT. The chain combines TRBV6-5 with TRBJ1-1; weak D call: TRBD1 (6 bases). The CDR3 consists of 14 residues. The germline CDR1 and CDR2 sequences are MNHEY and SVGAGI. V lost 6 bases, J lost 1 base, and 12 bases lay in between.

A few counts support this clone. The V and J genes are TRBV5-1 and TRBJ1-1, with D maybe TRBD1 (5 bases). The CDR3 is 15 amino acids. Germline values: CDR1 SGHRS, CDR2 YFSETQ. With 0 bases removed from V and 1 base from J, the gap between germline ends came to 10 bases. CDR3 coding DNA: TGCGCCAGCAGCTTGGTTGTTCAGGGGAACACTGAAGCTTTCTTT. It specifies CASSLVVQGNTEAFF.

The chain uses TRBV7-9 and TRBJ2-7, with 7 bases matching TRBD2. This CDR3 contains 15 residues. The J segment lost 2 bases and the V segment lost 3 bases, leaving 7 bases of the junction unmatched. Germline CDR1 and CDR2: SEHNR and FQNEAQ (reference sequence). CDR3 DNA: TGTGCCAGCAGCTTGGGGGATGGGAGGGCCTACGAGCAGTACTTC. This sequence encodes CASSLGDGRAYEQYF.

This chain uses TRBV15 with TRBJ2-7; 7 bases agree with TRBD1. V gave up 5 bases and J gave up 6 bases; unmatched junction bases: 7. The CDR3 runs 13 residues. Germline CDR1 is LNHNV and CDR2 is YYDKDF (reference sequence). CDR3: CATSLRTGVEQYF. The CDR3 DNA reads as TGTGCCACCAGCCTCCGAACAGGGGTCGAGCAGTACTTC.

V is TRBV18 and J is TRBJ1-1, with 8 bases aligning to TRBD1. The CDR3 extends over 20 amino acids. Germline-derived CDR1 and CDR2 are KGHSH and LQKENI. V shed 1 base, J shed 1 base, and the junction held 17 bases outside the gene matches. CDR3 sequence reads: CASSPLFQHQGARKNTEAFF. CDR3 nucleotide sequence: TGTGCCAGCTCACCACTGTTTCAACACCAGGGGGCTAGGAAGAACACTGAAGCTTTCTTT.

This clone was observed a handful of times. This chain's CDR3 is CASSDWGQGDYGYTF. The DNA of the CDR3 is TGTGCCAGCAGTGATTGGGGCCAAGGTGACTATGGCTACACCTTC. The chain couples TRBV2 to TRBJ1-2; a weak D match, TRBD1 (5 bases). Germline lookup yields CDR1 SNHLY and CDR2 FYNNEI. Trimming removed 3 bases from V and 3 bases from J, with 14 bases in between. The CDR3 sequence is 15 residues long.

The genes are TRBV7-3 and TRBJ2-7, with D perhaps matching TRBD2 (5 bases). Germline V gives CDR1 SGHTA, CDR2 FQGTGA. V shed 2 bases and J shed 3 bases, with 14 bases lying between them. This CDR3 is built from 15 residues. DNA of the CDR3: TGTGCCAGCAGCTTATTGCCAGCGGCAGACTACGAGCAGTACTTC. Translating gives CASSLLPAADYEQYF.

The chain has TRBV6-4 and TRBJ2-7; 9 nucleotides align to TRBD1. The CDR3 runs 15 residues. Trimming removed 2 bases from V and 6 bases from J; junction bases left unmatched: 8. Germline values: CDR1 MRHNA, CDR2 SNTAGT. Written as DNA, the CDR3 is TGTGCCAGCAGTGACCTCCGGGACAGGGAATCCGAGCAGTACTTC. It translates to CASSDLRDRESEQYF.

The gene calls are TRBV28 and TRBJ2-7; 13 bases fit TRBD2. CDR1 is MDHEN and CDR2 is SYDVKM in the germline V gene. The CDR3 is made up of 16 amino acids. Trimming at V came to 4 bases and at J to 4 bases, leaving 7 bases not matched to a gene. The CDR3: CASSSIGLAGAYEQYF. In DNA form, the CDR3 reads TGTGCCAGCAGTTCCATCGGACTAGCGGGAGCATACGAGCAGTACTTC. Combining the CDR3 with reference TRBV28 and TRBJ2-7 gives the whole variable domain DVKVTQSSRYLVKRTGEKVFLECVQDMDHENMFWYRQDPGLGLRLIYFSYDVKMKEKGDIPEGYSVSREKKERFSLILESASTNQTSMYLCASSSIGLAGAYEQYFGPGTRLTVT.

The chain employs TRBV4-2 and TRBJ1-6, with TRBD1 matching 7 bases. The J segment lost 9 bases and the V segment lost 0 bases, leaving 11 bases of the junction unmatched. Germline loops: CDR1 LGHNA, CDR2 YNFKEQ. CDR3 size: 17 residues. In nucleotides, the CDR3 is TGTGCCAGCAGCCAAGAATTACAAGGGGGCACAAGTTCACCCCTCCACTTT. Translating it yields CASSQELQGGTSSPLHF.

The CDR3 DNA sequence: TGTGCCAGCAGCTCATTTATTGGACAGGAAGAACACGAGCAGTACTTC. As protein: CASSSFIGQEEHEQYF. The chain combines TRBV5-5 with TRBJ2-7; 7 bases align to TRBD1. The CDR3 consists of 16 residues. The trim removed 3 bases at V and 5 bases at J, leaving 14 bases unmatched. Germline loops: CDR1 SGHKS, CDR2 YYEKEE (reference sequence).

This clone was observed a few times. The rearrangement joins TRBV29-1 to TRBJ2-1; 11 bases are a match to TRBD2. Germline assignment: CDR1 SQVTM and CDR2 ANQGSEA. V shed 6 bases and J 3 bases; nucleotides not matched to a gene: 4. The CDR3 loop spans 14 amino acids. CDR3 region: CSVGGLAVYNEQFF. In DNA form, the CDR3 reads TGCAGCGTGGGGGGACTAGCGGTCTACAATGAGCAGTTCTTC.

The chain carries TRBV4-2 and TRBJ2-1, with 8 nucleotides matching TRBD1. V lost 1 base and J lost 8; bases outside the gene matches: 10. The CDR3 runs to 16 residues. Germline-derived CDR1 and CDR2 are LGHNA and YNFKEQ. CDR3 region: CASSQVGRGLLDEQFF. The CDR3, as DNA: TGTGCCAGCAGCCAAGTTGGCAGGGGGCTTTTGGATGAGCAGTTCTTC.

The chain employs TRBV10-1 and TRBJ2-5, with 9 bases fitting TRBD2. V trimming: 5 bases; J trimming: 11 bases; junction bases outside the gene matches: 9. The CDR3 sequence is 13 residues long. Germline V gene data show CDR1 as WNHNN and CDR2 as SYGVQD (reference sequence). The CDR3 is CASSPGLALEQYF. In nucleotides, the CDR3 is TGCGCCAGCAGTCCGGGACTAGCTCTTGAGCAGTACTTC.

This clone was counted a single time. The V call is TRBV4-3, the J call TRBJ2-7; 14 bases are shared with TRBD2. CDR3 length: 18 amino acids. Germline CDR1 is LGHNA and CDR2 is YSLEER. V trimming: 0 bases; J trimming: 3 bases; junction bases outside the gene matches: 7. CDR3 sequence reads: CASSQDRVGLAGGYEQYF. In nucleotides, the CDR3 is TGCGCCAGCAGCCAAGACAGGGTCGGACTAGCGGGAGGCTACGAGCAGTACTTC.

V gene TRBV5-1 combines with J gene TRBJ1-2, with D perhaps matching TRBD1 (6 bases). The V gene lost 4 bases and the J gene lost 0 bases, with 13 bases spanning the gap. The CDR3 totals 15 residues. Per germline, CDR1 SGHRS and CDR2 YFSETQ. CDR3 nucleotides: TGCGCCAGCAGCCCGGGACAAGGAGCTAACTATGGCTACACCTTC. The encoded protein is CASSPGQGANYGYTF.

J is TRBJ1-2 and V is TRBV7-8; 8 nucleotides match TRBD1. V gave up 5 bases and J gave up 6 bases; unmatched junction bases: 14. The germline V gene has CDR1 SGHVS and CDR2 FQNEAQ. The CDR3 runs to 16 residues. CDR3 bases: TGTGCCAGCAGCCCGAGGACAGGGTTGATGACTGATGGCTACACCTTC. It translates to CASSPRTGLMTDGYTF. Full variable domain (remainder filled in from reference TRBV7-8 and TRBJ1-2): GAGVSQSPRYKVAKRGQDVALRCDPISGHVSLFWYQQALGQGPEFLTYFQNEAQLDKSGLPSDRFFAERPEGSVSTLKIQRTQQEDSAVYLCASSPRTGLMTDGYTFGSGTRLTVV.

J is TRBJ2-7 and V is TRBV5-5, with TRBD2 identical over 9 bases. Germline CDR1 SGHKS, CDR2 YYEKEE (reference sequence). The V and J ends lost 4 bases and 2 bases, in that order; junction bases with no gene match: 7. The length of the CDR3 is 15 residues. CDR3 protein: CASSPLAGAAYEQYF. The CDR3 bases are TGTGCCAGCAGCCCCTTAGCGGGAGCGGCCTACGAGCAGTACTTC. Variable domain in full (rest from reference TRBV5-5 and TRBJ2-7): DAGVTQSPTHLIKTRGQQVTLRCSPISGHKSVSWYQQVLGQGPQFIFQYYEKEERGRGNFPDRFSARQFPNYSSELNVNALLLGDSALYLCASSPLAGAAYEQYFGPGTRLTVT.

This sequence joins TRBV6-1 and TRBJ2-7, with TRBD1 identical over 9 bases. CDR3 length equals 15 residues. The ends lost 6 bases at V and 6 bases at J; junction bases unmatched: 12. Germline lookup yields CDR1 MNHNS and CDR2 SASEGT. CDR3 DNA sequence: TGTGCCAGCAGATACACCCGGGACAGGGTCCGCGAGCAGTACTTC. Translated, it gives CASRYTRDRVREQYF.

This clone was picked up a small number of times. The chain combines TRBV7-2 with TRBJ1-1; D is unclear. This CDR3 has 11 residues. The germline V gene encodes CDR1 SGHTA and CDR2 FQGNSA. Trimming took 7 bases from V and 4 from J, leaving 7 bases between them. The CDR3, as DNA: TGTGCCAGCACCTTTCTCACTGAAGCTTTCTTT. It is translated as CASTFLTEAFF.

V gene TRBV7-9 combines with J gene TRBJ2-2; possible D gene TRBD2, 7 bases. The V gene's germline CDR1 is SEHNR and CDR2 FQNEAQ (reference sequence). The V end lost 11 bases, the J end lost 2 bases, and 12 bases lay between the germline ends. The CDR3 runs 13 residues. CDR3 nucleotide sequence: TGTGCCCGGAGGGGGGGCAACACCGGGGAGCTGTTTTTT. Its protein product is CARRGGNTGELFF.

This clone was counted between two and nine times. This chain links TRBV5-4 with TRBJ2-5; 11 nucleotides agree with TRBD2. Per germline, CDR1 SGHNT and CDR2 YYREEE (reference sequence). Trimming cost V 4 bases and J 3 bases; bases outside gene matches: 8. This CDR3 has 16 residues. The CDR3 is CASSGGGTSGKETQYF. CDR3 coding DNA: TGTGCCAGCAGCGGGGGCGGGACTAGCGGAAAAGAGACCCAGTACTTC. Full variable domain (outside the CDR3, taken from reference TRBV5-4 and TRBJ2-5): ETGVTQSPTHLIKTRGQQVTLRCSSQSGHNTVSWYQQALGQGPQFIFQYYREEENGRGNFPPRFSGLQFPNYSSELNVNALELDDSALYLCASSGGGTSGKETQYFGPGTRLLVL.

This clone was detected a few times. Other nucleotide sequences from this sample produce the same CDR3. The V call is TRBV7-2, the J call TRBJ1-2, with D hard to call. The CDR3 extends over 12 amino acids. Germline CDR1 is SGHTA and CDR2 is FQGNSA. The V gene lost 5 bases and the J gene lost 4 bases, with 8 bases spanning the gap. The CDR3 protein is CASSLTTYGYTF. The CDR3 bases are TGTGCCAGCAGCCTAACCACCTATGGCTACACCTTC.

The chain links TRBV18 to TRBJ1-6; 8 nucleotides agree with TRBD1. V was clipped by 4 bases and J by 5 bases; unmatched bases: 1. Germline CDR1 is KGHSH and CDR2 is LQKENI. The CDR3 consists of 14 residues. The CDR3 region has the DNA TGTGCCAGCTCACGGGGACAGGATAATTCACCCCTCCACTTT. The encoded protein is CASSRGQDNSPLHF.

The chain carries TRBV28 and TRBJ2-1; TRBD2 matches at 12 bases. Germline V CDR1 and CDR2: MDHEN, SYDVKM. Germline trimming cut 6 bases from V and 6 bases from J; bases unmatched to any gene: 6. This CDR3 comprises 15 residues. The CDR3 DNA reads TGTGCCAGCAGCCGGCCGGGACTAGCGGGCAATGAGCAGTTCTTC. Translated, it gives CASSRPGLAGNEQFF.

CDR3 in amino acids: CSVEGSSSYNEQFF. The CDR3 bases are TGCAGCGTTGAAGGCTCGAGCTCCTACAATGAGCAGTTCTTC. This chain links TRBV29-1 with TRBJ2-1; D not certain. Per the germline V gene, CDR1 is SQVTM and CDR2 is ANQGSEA. Trimming stripped 1 base from V and 0 bases from J, with 7 bases between. The CDR3 loop spans 14 amino acids.

V is TRBV19 and J is TRBJ1-1; 7 bases align to TRBD1. This CDR3 comprises 13 residues. Per germline, CDR1 LNHDA and CDR2 SQIVND (reference sequence). Trimming at V came to 4 bases and at J to 7 bases, leaving 6 bases not matched to a gene. The CDR3 nucleotides read TGTGCCAGTAGTACTCAGGGGGTGGGTGAAGCTTTCTTT. The encoded protein is CASSTQGVGEAFF.

This clone was detected only a few times. This chain uses TRBV28 with TRBJ2-7, with TRBD1 matching over 8 bases. CDR3 length: 15 amino acids. CDR1 MDHEN and CDR2 SYDVKM come from the germline V gene. V lost 4 bases and J lost 1; bases outside the gene matches: 6. The CDR3 nucleotides are TGTGCCAGCAGTTGGACAGGGAGCCGGTCCTACGAGCAGTACTTC. Encoded protein: CASSWTGSRSYEQYF.

The CDR3: CASSSQTGATNEKLFF. The CDR3 bases are TGTGCCAGCTCATCCCAGACAGGAGCAACTAATGAAAAACTGTTTTTT. The chain combines TRBV18 with TRBJ1-4; D might be TRBD1 (6 bases). V shed 5 bases and J shed 0 bases, with 13 bases lying between them. This CDR3 has 16 amino acids. Germline V CDR1 and CDR2: KGHSH, LQKENI.

The chain recombines TRBV19 with TRBJ2-7; 7 nucleotides line up with TRBD1. The V and J ends lost 6 bases and 6 bases, in that order; junction bases with no gene match: 11. Looked up from germline, CDR1 is LNHDA and CDR2 is SQIVND (reference sequence). The CDR3 is 14 residues long. The CDR3 loop is CASRGTALWGEQYF. The CDR3 DNA sequence: TGTGCCAGTAGAGGGACAGCCTTATGGGGCGAGCAGTACTTC.